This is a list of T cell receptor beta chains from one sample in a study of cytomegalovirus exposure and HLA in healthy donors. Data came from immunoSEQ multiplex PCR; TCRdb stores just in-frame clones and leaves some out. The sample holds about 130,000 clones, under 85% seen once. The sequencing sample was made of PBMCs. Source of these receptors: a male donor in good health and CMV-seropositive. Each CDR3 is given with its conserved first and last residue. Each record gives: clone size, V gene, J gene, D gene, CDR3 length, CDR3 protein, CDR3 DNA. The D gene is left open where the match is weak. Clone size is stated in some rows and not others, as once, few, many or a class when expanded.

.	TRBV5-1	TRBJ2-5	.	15	CASSPGMRIGETQYF	TGCGCCAGCAGCCCCGGGATGCGGATCGGGGAGACCCAGTACTTC
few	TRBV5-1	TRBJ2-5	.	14	CASSRYGTQETQYF	TGCGCCAGCAGCCGGTATGGGACTCAAGAGACCCAGTACTTC
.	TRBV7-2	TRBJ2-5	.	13	CASSLGVLETQYF	TGTGCCAGCAGCTTAGGCGTTTTAGAGACCCAGTACTTC
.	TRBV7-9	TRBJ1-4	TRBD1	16	CASSNRDRDYNEKLFF	TGTGCCAGCAGCAACCGGGACAGGGATTATAATGAAAAACTGTTTTTT
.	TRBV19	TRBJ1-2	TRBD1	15	CASSTAGQGNSGYTF	TGTGCCAGTAGTACCGCGGGACAGGGAAATAGTGGCTACACCTTC
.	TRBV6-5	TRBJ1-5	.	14	CASSGTLSNQPQHF	TGTGCCAGCAGTGGGACATTGAGCAATCAGCCCCAGCATTTT
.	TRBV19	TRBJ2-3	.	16	CASSIAQGWGTDTQYF	TGTGCCAGTAGTATAGCACAGGGTTGGGGCACAGATACGCAGTATTTT
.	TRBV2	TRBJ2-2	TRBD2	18	CASSDSGGGIEEAGELFF	TGTGCCAGCAGTGATTCTGGGGGGGGAATCGAGGAGGCCGGGGAGCTGTTTTTT
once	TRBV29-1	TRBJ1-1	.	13	CSVVRQTNTEAFF	TGCAGCGTTGTAAGACAGACCAACACTGAAGCTTTCTTT
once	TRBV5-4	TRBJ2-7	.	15	CASSPPGTGSHEQYF	TGTGCCAGCAGCCCCCCCGGCACAGGGAGCCACGAGCAGTACTTC
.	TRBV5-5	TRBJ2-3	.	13	CASSLESGVTQYF	TGTGCCAGCAGCTTGGAAAGCGGAGTAACGCAGTATTTT
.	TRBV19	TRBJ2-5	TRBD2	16	CASSRRLAAPQETQYF	TGTGCCAGTAGCCGAAGACTAGCGGCCCCACAAGAGACCCAGTACTTC
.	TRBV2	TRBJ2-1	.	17	CASRPRGLGVGHNEQFF	TGTGCCAGCAGGCCAAGGGGGTTAGGGGTGGGTCACAATGAGCAGTTCTTC
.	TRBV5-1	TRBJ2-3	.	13	CASSHQGGDTQYF	TGCGCCAGCAGTCATCAGGGGGGAGATACGCAGTATTTT
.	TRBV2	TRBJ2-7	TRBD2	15	CASRTLADTVYEQYF	TGTGCCAGCAGGACACTAGCGGACACCGTCTACGAGCAGTACTTC
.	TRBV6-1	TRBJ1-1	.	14	CASSEAARTTEAFF	TGTGCCAGCAGTGAGGCGGCCCGAACAACTGAAGCTTTCTTT